This TCR beta chain was profiled in a study of human T cells and chemical hapten exposure. Across the whole study: Patients were mainly female, each with alopecia areata, totalis or universalis. Points from the study as a whole: Expanded TCR counts at PT1 went up together with patch test score, a positive correlation. The formation of large CDR3 similarity clusters by expanded TCRs significantly exceeded that of controls.

TCRdb ran MiXCR on the RACE reads and lists one entry per CDR3 protein. The table lists 350,000 to 450,000 distinct CDR3 sequences, about 5.1% of them singletons, with just over 2.5% in the top ten. Concerning this clonotype: Its antigen is unknown.

Time point noted: pre-sensitization, week 0. Treatment of the sample: therapeutic diphenylcyclopropenone sensitization with weekly scalp DPC. Phlebotomy was performed prior to application of every patch test. The receptor was derived from a woman aged 45 to 65 with alopecia areata. Some clones in this sample may be carry-over from other donors' samples. Sequences were derived from whole blood, sampled in connection with sensitization to the hapten diphenylcyclopropenone (DPC).

CDR3 coding DNA: TGTGCCAGCAGCCAAGCGGGTGATGGGGATACGCAGTATTTT. Its protein is CASSQAGDGDTQYF. This chain links TRBV4-2 with TRBJ2-3; D not certain. Trimming cost V 1 base and J 6 bases, with 11 bases left between them. The CDR3 loop spans 14 amino acids. The germline V gene has CDR1 LGHNA and CDR2 YNFKEQ.